A selection of T cell receptor beta chains follows, all from one sample in a study of cytomegalovirus exposure and HLA in healthy donors. Here immunoSEQ multiplex PCR was the method, and the copy in TCRdb shows in-frame clones only, minus some. The table lists roughly 220,000 clones, 75% to 95% of them singletons. Sequenced: PBMCs. These receptors were taken from a young woman in good health and CMV-seronegative. Each CDR3 is given with its conserved first and last residue. The D gene is left open where the match is weak. Clone size is given for some rows only: seen once, a few or many times, or a class if the clone is expanded.

d_call | j_call | cdr3_length | v_call | clone_size | cdr3_nt | cdr3_aa
TRBD2 | TRBJ2-3 | 15 | TRBV11-3 | few | TGTGCCAGCAGCTTAGCGGGGGGAATGACAGATACGCAGTATTTT | CASSLAGGMTDTQYF
NA | TRBJ2-7 | 15 | TRBV5-1 | few | TGCGCCAGCAGCTTGGGGGTGGGACACGTCGGCGAGCAGTACTTC | CASSLGVGHVGEQYF
NA | TRBJ1-2 | 14 | TRBV27 | once | TGTGCCAGCAGTTGGGCAGTGGACTCCTATGGCTACACCTTC | CASSWAVDSYGYTF
NA | TRBJ2-7 | 13 | TRBV6-1 | NA | TGTGCCAGCACCGACGGGGGAGGTGGTGGGCAGTACTTC | CASTDGGGGGQYF
TRBD1 | TRBJ2-7 | 17 | TRBV4-1 | NA | TGCGCCAGCAGCCAAACAGCCGGACAGGGGAGCTCCTACGAGCAGTACTTC | CASSQTAGQGSSYEQYF
TRBD2 | TRBJ2-1 | 16 | TRBV15 | NA | TGTGCCACCAGTATACCAAGCGGGGGCAAGTACAATGAGCAGTTCTTC | CATSIPSGGKYNEQFF
NA | TRBJ1-6 | 16 | TRBV4-1 | NA | TGCGCCAGCAGCCAAGATATCGGTCAGTTCGGGACACCCCTCCACTTT | CASSQDIGQFGTPLHF
TRBD1 | TRBJ2-1 | 15 | TRBV5-5 | few | TGTGCCAGCGGCAAACGGGACAGGGAATACAATGAGCAGTTCTTC | CASGKRDREYNEQFF
NA | TRBJ2-7 | 12 | TRBV15 | NA | TGTGCCACCAGGGGGGGGCCCTACGAGCAGTACTTC | CATRGGPYEQYF
NA | TRBJ1-1 | 15 | TRBV19 | NA | TGTGCCAGTAGTAGCGCGACAGCCATGAACACTGAAGCTTTCTTT | CASSSATAMNTEAFF
NA | TRBJ1-1 | 16 | TRBV5-5 | NA | TGTGCCAGCAGCTTGGTTGCAGGGTTGACGAACACTGAAGCTTTCTTT | CASSLVAGLTNTEAFF
NA | TRBJ1-4 | 14 | TRBV5-4 | NA | TGTGCCAGCAGCTTCCGAGGGGGTGGCGAAAAACTGTTTTTT | CASSFRGGGEKLFF
NA | TRBJ1-4 | 16 | TRBV4-2 | NA | TGTGCCAGCAGCCACGGAGGGGGGGTTGGGAATGAAAAACTGTTTTTT | CASSHGGGVGNEKLFF
NA | TRBJ1-5 | 15 | TRBV5-4 | NA | TGTGCCACCACCAGCGGGGGAAAATCAGAACAGCCCCAGCATTTT | CATTSGGKSEQPQHF
NA | TRBJ1-1 | 13 | TRBV27 | NA | TGTGCCAGCAGGACAACTGTAACCACTGAAGCTTTCTTT | CASRTTVTTEAFF
TRBD2 | TRBJ2-1 | 13 | TRBV15 | once | TGTGCCACCAGCAGAGCACTAGCGGAAAAGCAGTTCTTC | CATSRALAEKQFF
NA | TRBJ2-1 | 17 | TRBV19 | NA | TGTGCCAGTAGTATAGATGCCGCCGGATACAGCCTCAATGAGCAGTTCTTC | CASSIDAAGYSLNEQFF
TRBD1 | TRBJ1-2 | 14 | TRBV6-1 | NA | TGTGCCAGCAGTGATCCCCCGGGACAGGGAGGCTACACCTTC | CASSDPPGQGGYTF
NA | TRBJ1-4 | 14 | TRBV27 | once | TGTGCCAGCAGTTTAGGAGGGAGCCGGGAAAAACTGTTTTTT | CASSLGGSREKLFF
NA | TRBJ1-2 | 14 | TRBV27 | NA | TGTGCCAGCAGTTTATCGGCATTTTGGGCTGGCTACACCTTC | CASSLSAFWAGYTF
TRBD2 | TRBJ2-5 | 18 | TRBV27 | NA | TGTGCCAGCAGTCCTAAGTTGGCGGGAGAAGCTTTAGGAGAGACCCAGTACTTC | CASSPKLAGEALGETQYF
TRBD2 | TRBJ2-2 | 15 | TRBV19 | NA | TGTGCCAGTAGTCCCAGCGGGGGGAACACCGGGGAGCTGTTTTTT | CASSPSGGNTGELFF
TRBD2 | TRBJ2-1 | 18 | TRBV27 | NA | TGTGCCAGCAGTCCTACCGGGCTAGCGGGAATTCGGATGAATGAGCAGTTCTTC | CASSPTGLAGIRMNEQFF
NA | TRBJ1-3 | 13 | TRBV19 | NA | TGTGCCAGTAGTGGGAGCTCTGGAAACACCATATATTTT | CASSGSSGNTIYF
NA | TRBJ2-7 | 14 | TRBV19 | NA | TGTGCCAGTAGTATAGATCTATTTTCGGAGAGAATATACTTC | CASSIDLFSERIYF
NA | TRBJ1-5 | 16 | TRBV19 | NA | TGTGCCAGTACCCTGCAGGACAGTCGGCTTTCAGAGCCCCAGCATTTT | CASTLQDSRLSEPQHF
NA | TRBJ1-2 | 14 | TRBV30 | NA | TGTGCCTGGAGTGTAGGGGCGCGGAACTATGGCTACACCTTC | CAWSVGARNYGYTF
TRBD2 | TRBJ2-7 | 14 | TRBV11-2 | NA | TGTGCCAGCGGGTTAGCGGGAGTTCTCAACGAGCAGTACTTC | CASGLAGVLNEQYF
TRBD1 | TRBJ2-7 | 14 | TRBV6-1 | once | TGTGCCAGCAGCCTCGGACAGGGTGAGGCCGAGCAGTACTTC | CASSLGQGEAEQYF
NA | TRBJ2-7 | 15 | TRBV2 | NA | TGTGCCAGCAGTGAATTCGCGCCTAGCTCCTACGAGCAGTACTTC | CASSEFAPSSYEQYF
TRBD1 | TRBJ2-3 | 17 | TRBV7-3 | NA | TGTGCCAGCAGCTTAAGAACCGGGACAGGTGACACAGATACGCAGTATTTT | CASSLRTGTGDTDTQYF
TRBD2 | TRBJ2-1 | 14 | TRBV7-2 | NA | TGTGCCAGCAGCAGGAGCGGGAGGGCCTCTGAGCAGTTCTTC | CASSRSGRASEQFF
NA | TRBJ1-2 | 15 | TRBV14 | once | TGTGCCAGCAGCCAATACCGTGGGGGGGGCGATGGCTACACCTTC | CASSQYRGGGDGYTF
TRBD1 | TRBJ2-4 | 15 | TRBV10-3 | NA | TGTGCCATCAGTGACCCTCGGGACAGCAAAAACATTCAGTACTTC | CAISDPRDSKNIQYF
NA | TRBJ1-6 | 14 | TRBV30 | NA | TGTGCCTGGGATTATAGGGGATCTAGGTCACCCCTCCACTTT | CAWDYRGSRSPLHF
TRBD2 | TRBJ2-3 | 14 | TRBV5-1 | once | TGCGCCAGCCGTAGACTAGCGGGCACAGATACGCAGTATTTT | CASRRLAGTDTQYF
TRBD1 | TRBJ1-2 | 14 | TRBV7-9 | NA | TGTGCCAGCAGCGCCGGCCAGGGGGACTATGGCTACACCTTC | CASSAGQGDYGYTF
NA | TRBJ2-7 | 11 | TRBV5-5 | once | TGTGCCAGCAGCCCCCCTTACGAGCAGTACTTC | CASSPPYEQYF
NA | TRBJ1-1 | 14 | TRBV29-1 | NA | TGCAGCGTTCTCCGTCTGGGGGGAGGCACTGAAGCTTTCTTT | CSVLRLGGGTEAFF
NA | TRBJ2-7 | 16 | TRBV5-1 | NA | TGCGCCAGCAGCTTGGCCCCGGCGGGGATGGACTACGAGCAGTACTTC | CASSLAPAGMDYEQYF
NA | TRBJ1-5 | 14 | TRBV5-8 | few | TGTGCCAGCAGCTGGGGCAGGGGTGGTCAGCCCCAGCATTTT | CASSWGRGGQPQHF
TRBD1 | TRBJ2-7 | 16 | TRBV18 | NA | TGTGCCAGCTCACCCCAACCGGGACAGGGGAAGGGAGAGCAGTACTTC | CASSPQPGQGKGEQYF
TRBD2 | TRBJ2-4 | 16 | TRBV2 | NA | TGTGCCAGCAGCCCTCTAGCGGGGCCCACCAAAAACATTCAGTACTTC | CASSPLAGPTKNIQYF
TRBD2 | TRBJ2-1 | 11 | TRBV30 | NA | TGTGCCTGGAGTGTAGGCGGGAGCTGGTTCTTC | CAWSVGGSWFF
TRBD1 | TRBJ1-2 | 14 | TRBV23-1 | NA | TGCGCCAGCAGTCAATCGGGGACAGGGGACGGCTACACCTTC | CASSQSGTGDGYTF
NA | TRBJ1-1 | 13 | TRBV5-1 | NA | TGCGCCAGCAGCTCACAGGTGAACACTGAAGCTTTCTTT | CASSSQVNTEAFF
NA | TRBJ2-3 | 15 | TRBV7-6 | NA | TGTGCCAGCACCCAATTAGCAAAGAGCACAGATACGCAGTATTTT | CASTQLAKSTDTQYF
TRBD2 | TRBJ2-7 | 16 | TRBV11-3 | few | TGTGCCAGCAGCTTAGATTCTAGCGGGAGTTTTCACGAGCAGTACTTC | CASSLDSSGSFHEQYF
NA | TRBJ1-1 | 12 | TRBV7-9 | once | TGTGCCAGCAGCTTATATGTGGGGAGAGCTTTCTTT | CASSLYVGRAFF
TRBD1 | TRBJ1-5 | 16 | TRBV5-1 | NA | TGCGCCAGCAGCTCTGGGACAGACATTGCAGGTCAGCCCCAGCATTTT | CASSSGTDIAGQPQHF
TRBD1 | TRBJ1-2 | 16 | TRBV6-5 | NA | TGTGCCAGCAGTTCCTGGACAGGTCGTTCTAACTATGGCTACACCTTC | CASSSWTGRSNYGYTF
NA | TRBJ1-4 | 12 | TRBV28 | NA | TGTGCCAGCAGGTCCCCGAATGAAAAACTGTTTTTT | CASRSPNEKLFF
NA | TRBJ2-7 | 13 | TRBV21-1 | few | TGTGCCAGCAGCAAAGTTCGCTCCTACGAGCAGTACTTC | CASSKVRSYEQYF
NA | TRBJ2-7 | 16 | TRBV4-2 | few | TGTGCCAGCAGCCAAGATCTGAGTAACACAGCATACGAGCAGTACTTC | CASSQDLSNTAYEQYF
NA | TRBJ2-7 | 11 | TRBV7-2 | NA | TGTGCCAGCAGCCTACGCTACGAGCAGTACTTC | CASSLRYEQYF
TRBD2 | TRBJ2-1 | 18 | TRBV4-1 | NA | TGCGCCAGCAGCCAAGATCTTATGCCTAGCGGCTCCTACAATGAGCAGTTCTTC | CASSQDLMPSGSYNEQFF
TRBD1 | TRBJ1-2 | 15 | TRBV14 | NA | TGTGCCAGCAGCCAAACCGGACAGGGTTTGGTTGGCTACACCTTC | CASSQTGQGLVGYTF
TRBD1 | TRBJ1-2 | 15 | TRBV28 | NA | TGTGCCAGCAGTTTTCAGGACAGGGGCTTCTATGGCTACACCTTC | CASSFQDRGFYGYTF
NA | TRBJ1-5 | 14 | TRBV7-2 | once | TGTGCCAGCAGCTTGGAGGCTATGATCAAGCCCCAGCATTTT | CASSLEAMIKPQHF
NA | TRBJ1-3 | 17 | TRBV7-6 | NA | TGTGCCAGCAGCTTCCTCCAGGCCGGGACACCTGGAAACACCATATATTTT | CASSFLQAGTPGNTIYF